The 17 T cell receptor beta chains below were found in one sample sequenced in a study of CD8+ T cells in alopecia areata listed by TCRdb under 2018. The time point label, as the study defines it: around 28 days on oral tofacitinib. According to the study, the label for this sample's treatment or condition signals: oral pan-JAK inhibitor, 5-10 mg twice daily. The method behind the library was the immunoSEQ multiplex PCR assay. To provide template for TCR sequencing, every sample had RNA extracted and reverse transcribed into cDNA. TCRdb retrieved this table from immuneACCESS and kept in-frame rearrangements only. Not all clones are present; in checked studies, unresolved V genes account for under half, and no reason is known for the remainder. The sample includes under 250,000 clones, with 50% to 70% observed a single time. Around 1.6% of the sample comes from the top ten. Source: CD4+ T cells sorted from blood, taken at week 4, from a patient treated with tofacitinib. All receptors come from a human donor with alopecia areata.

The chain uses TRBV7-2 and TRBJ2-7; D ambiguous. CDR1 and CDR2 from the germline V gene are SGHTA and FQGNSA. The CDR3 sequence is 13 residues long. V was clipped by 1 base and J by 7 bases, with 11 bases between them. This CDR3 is CASSLEAVGEQYF. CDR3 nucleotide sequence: TGTGCCAGCAGCTTAGAGGCGGTGGGGGAGCAGTACTTC. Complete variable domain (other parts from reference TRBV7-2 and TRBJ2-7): GAGVSQSPSNKVTEKGKDVELRCDPISGHTALYWYRQSLGQGLEFLIYFQGNSAPDKSGLPSDRFSAERTGGSVSTLTIQRTQQEDSAVYLCASSLEAVGEQYFGPGTRLTVT.

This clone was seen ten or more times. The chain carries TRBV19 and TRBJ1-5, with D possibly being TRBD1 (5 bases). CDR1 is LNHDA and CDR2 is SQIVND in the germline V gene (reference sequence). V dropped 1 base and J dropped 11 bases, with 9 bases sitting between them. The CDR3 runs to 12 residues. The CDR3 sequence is CASSIAGAAQHF. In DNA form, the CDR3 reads TGTGCCAGTAGTATAGCCGGGGCGGCCCAGCATTTT.

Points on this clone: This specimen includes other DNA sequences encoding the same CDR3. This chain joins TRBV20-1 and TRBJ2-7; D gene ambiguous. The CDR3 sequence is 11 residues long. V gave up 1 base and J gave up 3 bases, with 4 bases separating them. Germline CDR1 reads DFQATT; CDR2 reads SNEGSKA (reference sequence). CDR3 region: CSARVLYEQYF. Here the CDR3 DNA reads TGCAGTGCTAGAGTGCTCTACGAGCAGTACTTC.

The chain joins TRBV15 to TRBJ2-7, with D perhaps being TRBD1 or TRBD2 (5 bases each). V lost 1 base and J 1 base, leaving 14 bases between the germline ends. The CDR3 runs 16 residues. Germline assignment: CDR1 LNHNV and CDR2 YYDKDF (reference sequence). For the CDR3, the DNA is TGTGCCACCAGCAGAGGGGCTCGGGACCGTTCCTACGAGCAGTACTTC. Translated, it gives CATSRGARDRSYEQYF.

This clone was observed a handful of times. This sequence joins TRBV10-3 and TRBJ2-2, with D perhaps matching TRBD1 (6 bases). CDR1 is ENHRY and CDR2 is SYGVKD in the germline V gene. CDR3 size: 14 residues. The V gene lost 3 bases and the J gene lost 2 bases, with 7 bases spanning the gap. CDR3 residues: CAISEQGNTGELFF. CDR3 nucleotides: TGTGCCATCAGTGAACAGGGCAACACCGGGGAGCTGTTTTTT.

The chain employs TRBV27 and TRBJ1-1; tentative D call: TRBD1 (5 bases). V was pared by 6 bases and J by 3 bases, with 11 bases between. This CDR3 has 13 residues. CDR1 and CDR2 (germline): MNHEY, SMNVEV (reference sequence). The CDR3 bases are TGTGCCAGCAGGTCAGGGTTAGACACTGAAGCTTTCTTT. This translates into CASRSGLDTEAFF.

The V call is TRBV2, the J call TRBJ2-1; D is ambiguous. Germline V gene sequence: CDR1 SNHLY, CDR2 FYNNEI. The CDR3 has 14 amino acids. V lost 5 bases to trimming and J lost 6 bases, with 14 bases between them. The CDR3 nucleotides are TGTGCCAGCAGTCCAAGTCTACCGCCCAATGAGCAGTTCTTC. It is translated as CASSPSLPPNEQFF. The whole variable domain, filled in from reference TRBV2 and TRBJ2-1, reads EPEVTQTPSHQVTQMGQEVILRCVPISNHLYFYWYRQILGQKVEFLVSFYNNEISEKSEIFDDQFSVERPDGSNFTLKIRSTKLEDSAMYFCASSPSLPPNEQFFGPGTRLTVL.

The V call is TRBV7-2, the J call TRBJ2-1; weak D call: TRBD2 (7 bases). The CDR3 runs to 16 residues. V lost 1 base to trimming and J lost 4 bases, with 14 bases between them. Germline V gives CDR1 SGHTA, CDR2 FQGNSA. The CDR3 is CASSLVLGGGYNEQFF. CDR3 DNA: TGTGCCAGCAGCTTAGTTCTAGGGGGGGGTTACAATGAGCAGTTCTTC.

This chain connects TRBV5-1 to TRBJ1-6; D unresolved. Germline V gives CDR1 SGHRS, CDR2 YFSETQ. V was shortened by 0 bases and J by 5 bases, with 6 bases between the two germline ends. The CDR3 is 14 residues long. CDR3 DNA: TGCGCCAGCAGCTTGGGAGGTGATAATTCACCCCTCCACTTT. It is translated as CASSLGGDNSPLHF. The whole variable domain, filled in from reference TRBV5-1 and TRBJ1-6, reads KAGVTQTPRYLIKTRGQQVTLSCSPISGHRSVSWYQQTPGQGLQFLFEYFSETQRNKGNFPGRFSGRQFSNSRSEMNVSTLELGDSALYLCASSLGGDNSPLHFGNGTRLTVT.

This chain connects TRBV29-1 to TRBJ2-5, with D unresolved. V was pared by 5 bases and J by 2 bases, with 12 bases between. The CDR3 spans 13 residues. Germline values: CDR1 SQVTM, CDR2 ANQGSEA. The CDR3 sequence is CSVPGPDQETQYF. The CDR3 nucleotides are TGCAGCGTTCCGGGTCCGGATCAAGAGACCCAGTACTTC. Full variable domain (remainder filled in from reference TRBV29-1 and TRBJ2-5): SAVISQKPSRDICQRGTSLTIQCQVDSQVTMMFWYRQQPGQSLTLIATANQGSEATYESGFVIDKFPISRPNLTFSTLTVSNMSPEDSSIYLCSVPGPDQETQYFGPGTRLLVL.

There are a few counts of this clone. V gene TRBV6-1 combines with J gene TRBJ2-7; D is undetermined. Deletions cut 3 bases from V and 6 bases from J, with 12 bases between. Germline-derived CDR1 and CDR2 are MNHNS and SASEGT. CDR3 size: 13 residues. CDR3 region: CASSDMARSEQYF. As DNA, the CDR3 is TGTGCCAGCAGTGATATGGCCAGGAGCGAGCAGTACTTC.

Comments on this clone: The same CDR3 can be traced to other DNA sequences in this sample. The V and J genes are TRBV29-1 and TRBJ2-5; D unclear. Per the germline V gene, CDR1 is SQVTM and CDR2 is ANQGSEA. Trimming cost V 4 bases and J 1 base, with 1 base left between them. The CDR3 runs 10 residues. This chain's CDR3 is CSVVQETQYF. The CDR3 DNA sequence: TGCAGCGTTGTCCAAGAGACCCAGTACTTC.

In DNA form, the CDR3 reads TGTGCCAGCAGCTTTTTTGGCCAGCCCTACGAGCAGTACTTC. It codes for CASSFFGQPYEQYF. The chain recombines TRBV11-2 with TRBJ2-7; no reliable D call. Germline V gene data show CDR1 as SGHAT and CDR2 as FQNNGV. V was trimmed by 3 bases and J by 2 bases, leaving 11 bases between them. CDR3 length: 14 residues.

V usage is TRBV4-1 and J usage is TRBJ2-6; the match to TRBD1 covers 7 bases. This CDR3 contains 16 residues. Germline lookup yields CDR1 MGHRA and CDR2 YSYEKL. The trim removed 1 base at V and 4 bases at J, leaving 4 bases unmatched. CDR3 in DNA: TGCGCCAGCAGCCAAGGGCAGGGGGACGGGGCCAACGTCCTGACTTTC. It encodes CASSQGQGDGANVLTF.

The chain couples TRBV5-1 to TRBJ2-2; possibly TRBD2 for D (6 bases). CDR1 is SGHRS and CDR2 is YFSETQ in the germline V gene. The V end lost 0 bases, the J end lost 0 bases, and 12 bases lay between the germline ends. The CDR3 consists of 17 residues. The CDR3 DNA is TGCGCCAGCAGCTTGGAGAGGCGGGGACCGAACACCGGGGAGCTGTTTTTT. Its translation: CASSLERRGPNTGELFF.

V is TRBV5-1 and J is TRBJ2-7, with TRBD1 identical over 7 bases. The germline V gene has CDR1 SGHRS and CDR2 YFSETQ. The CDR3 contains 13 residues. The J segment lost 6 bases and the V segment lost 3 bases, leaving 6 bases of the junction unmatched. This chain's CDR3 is CASSSLDRAEQYF. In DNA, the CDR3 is TGCGCCAGCAGCTCCCTTGACAGGGCCGAGCAGTACTTC.

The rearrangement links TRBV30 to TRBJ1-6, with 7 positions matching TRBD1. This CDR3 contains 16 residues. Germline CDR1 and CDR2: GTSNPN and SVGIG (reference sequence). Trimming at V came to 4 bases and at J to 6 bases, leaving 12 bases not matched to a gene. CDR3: CAWTTKGARGNSPLHF. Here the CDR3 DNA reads TGTGCCTGGACTACGAAGGGGGCGAGAGGTAATTCACCCCTCCACTTT.